This TCR beta chain originates from a study of CXCR3-negative and CXCR3-positive naive CD8 T cells. The study made its TRB cDNA libraries by 5' RACE, adding UMI labels. TCRdb re-called the 5' RACE reads; every CDR3 protein appears as one record, without DNA. The specimen's table records 120,000 or so distinct CDR3 sequences. Comment on this clonotype: Antigen: not known.

Study-level points and caveats: Against CXCR3-negative naive cells, CXCR3-positive naive cells showed more hydrophobic TRB CDR3s. CXCR3 levels fell partly with cryopreservation; most assays relied on fresh PBMCs.

Naive CD8+ T cells showed CD45RO-CCR7+CD27+CD95-. The CDR3 totals 13 residues. The germline CDR1 and CDR2 sequences are LGHNA and YNFKEQ. What was sequenced was naive CXCR3+ CD8+ T cells from blood. Described subset: CD45RO-CCR7+CD27+CD95- naive CD8+ T cells expressing CXCR3 (TNR3+). This receptor was taken from a human donor in good health. Some clones in this sample may be carry-over from other donors' samples. The chain has TRBV4-2 and TRBJ2-7; TCRdb reports TRBD2, a call that lacks DNA to check it against. The CDR3 reads CASSPELDYEQYF.